This is a list of T cell receptor beta chains from one sample in a study of blood T cell repertoires in COVID-19. Sequenced by immunoSEQ multiplex PCR; TCRdb stores in-frame clones only, minus some. The sample consists of some 40,000 clones, 88% of them appearing once. The sequenced material came from peripheral blood. These receptor sequences come from a man aged 65-85 years with acute or convalescent COVID-19. Both conserved end residues are part of each CDR3. A D gene is named only where the DNA matches it firmly. Clone size is stated in some rows and not others, as once, few, many or a class when expanded.

j_call clone_size v_call d_call cdr3_aa cdr3_nt
TRBJ1-2 . TRBV6-5 TRBD1 CASIQGGFYGYTF TGTGCCAGCATACAGGGGGGGTTTTATGGCTACACCTTC
TRBJ1-1 . TRBV7-9 . CASSLAGVNTEAFF TGTGCCAGCAGCTTAGCAGGGGTGAACACTGAAGCTTTCTTT
TRBJ2-3 . TRBV28 TRBD2 CASSLPPSGSADTQYF TGTGCCAGCAGTTTACCCCCTAGCGGGAGCGCAGATACGCAGTATTTT
TRBJ2-3 few TRBV15 TRBD2 CATSRGRWGLALPDTQYF TGTGCCACCAGCAGAGGACGGTGGGGACTAGCCCTCCCAGATACGCAGTATTTT
TRBJ2-3 . TRBV5-6 . CASSPKTALETDTQYF TGTGCCAGCAGCCCGAAAACCGCGCTTGAAACAGATACGCAGTATTTT
TRBJ2-2 . TRBV7-3 TRBD1 CASSSPTGANTGELFF TGTGCCAGCAGCTCCCCGACAGGGGCGAACACCGGGGAGCTGTTTTTT
TRBJ2-3 . TRBV24-1 . CATTSGGGRTQYF TGTGCCACCACCTCTGGGGGAGGTCGTACGCAGTATTTT
TRBJ1-3 . TRBV19 . CASSKGGFGNTIYF TGTGCCAGTAGCAAGGGAGGGTTTGGAAACACCATATATTTT
TRBJ2-3 . TRBV6-5 TRBD2 CASSYTGLAVNTQYF TGTGCCAGCAGTTACACGGGACTAGCCGTAAATACGCAGTATTTT
TRBJ2-5 . TRBV24-1 . CATSDPTVGAETQYF TGTGCCACCAGTGATCCGACAGTGGGGGCAGAGACCCAGTACTTC
TRBJ2-7 . TRBV9 . CASSVGVGGTFTYEQYF TGTGCCAGCAGCGTAGGGGTTGGGGGGACGTTCACCTACGAGCAGTACTTC
TRBJ1-5 . TRBV7-2 . CASSSLGQPQHF TGTGCCAGCAGCTCGTTGGGCCAGCCCCAGCATTTT
TRBJ1-2 . TRBV11-3 . CASTPSRGGYTF TGTGCCAGCACCCCTTCGCGGGGAGGCTACACCTTC
TRBJ2-7 once TRBV9 TRBD2 CASSWGTSGNTYEQYF TGTGCCAGCAGCTGGGGGACTAGCGGGAATACCTACGAGCAGTACTTC
TRBJ2-7 . TRBV6-2/TRBV6-3 TRBD2 CASSYPGLAGAYEQYF TGTGCCAGCAGTTACCCGGGACTAGCGGGAGCGTACGAGCAGTACTTC
TRBJ2-1 few TRBV5-1 TRBD2 CASSLMGGSYNEQFF TGCGCCAGCAGCCTGATGGGGGGGTCCTACAATGAGCAGTTCTTC
TRBJ1-4 . TRBV19 . CASSLDRRHEKLFF TGTGCCAGTAGTCTTGACAGGAGGCACGAAAAACTGTTTTTT
TRBJ2-1 . TRBV25-1 TRBD2 CASSTPSGNNEQFF TGTGCCAGCAGTACCCCTAGCGGTAACAATGAGCAGTTCTTC
TRBJ2-7 . TRBV7-9 . CASSSPTGSPLEQYF TGTGCCAGCAGCTCGCCAACCGGGTCCCCGCTCGAGCAGTACTTC
TRBJ2-1 . TRBV7-9 . CASSPQGTRINEQFF TGTGCCAGCAGCCCACAGGGCACCAGAATTAATGAGCAGTTCTTC
TRBJ2-2 once TRBV5-1 . CASSPQPRQGYTGELFF TGCGCCAGCAGCCCACAACCTCGGCAGGGCTACACCGGGGAGCTGTTTTTT
TRBJ2-1 few TRBV4-2 . CASSHRDNEQFF TGTGCCAGCAGCCACCGGGACAATGAGCAGTTCTTC
TRBJ2-3 . TRBV27 . CASSLFYLPDSSTDTQYF TGTGCCAGCTCCCTTTTTTACCTGCCAGATTCTAGCACAGATACGCAGTATTTT
TRBJ2-2 . TRBV14 . CASSQEVGGGPTGELFF TGTGCCAGCAGCCAAGAGGTGGGGGGAGGCCCCACCGGGGAGCTGTTTTTT
TRBJ2-1 . TRBV5-1 TRBD1 CASSFGQALSYNEQFF TGCGCCAGCAGCTTCGGACAGGCCCTCTCCTACAATGAGCAGTTCTTC